The present entry profiles one T cell receptor beta chain with its context. The specificity of this receptor is unknown. There are no base qualities to consult, and no much larger clone falls within one base. Counted from cysteine to phenylalanine, this CDR3 has 15 amino acids. Just the 45-base CDR3 DNA is kept, in frame starting at base 1. According to the germline V gene, CDR1 reads MNHEY and CDR2 reads SVGAGI. V was cut back by 2 bases and J by 3 bases, leaving a gap of 14 bases between them. The label giving this sample's time point can be read as: roughly 13 months of natalizumab therapy. The sample's treatment or condition label, in plain terms: on natalizumab therapy at sampling. Four or five natalizumab-treated MS patients who did not develop PML were used as controls and were sampled longitudinally. Interferon beta had previously been received by all listed patients, and all PML patients were female. T1 and T2 blood samples were collected at 6 and 12 months of natalizumab therapy, respectively. Isolation of peripheral blood mononuclear cells was performed by Ficoll-Hypaque density gradient centrifugation.

Amplification of TRB CDR3 regions from genomic DNA was performed at survey-level depth using the immunoSEQ two-step multiplex PCR. Synthetic inline TR CDR3 controls covering all V-J pairings were spiked into each PCR to estimate template counts and remove amplification bias. Reads went through processing to reduce amplification and sequencing bias, and quantification was done against synthetic TR CDR3 analogs. The study's processing was this. Raw data were processed in ImmunoSEQ Analyzer, with out-of-frame sequences and CDR3s containing stop codons removed, and gene names were assigned according to IMGT nomenclature. Normalized Shannon entropy, defined as 1 minus Pielou's evenness, served as the summary measure of repertoire diversity. Two TRB sequences were counted as identical only if the two sequences had the same V gene, J gene and CDR3. Public PML clonotypes were defined as CDR3s shared by two or more PML-onset samples but absent from earlier samples, from controls, and from public databases. Skylign with the observed count method was used to analyze CDR3 amino acid composition at each position. TCRdb limited this immuneACCESS table to in-frame rearrangements with V and J called. A share of clones is missing; checked studies link under half to unresolved V genes, and the rest is unexplained. V and J calls and clone size are as listed in that table; D and trimming were resolved from the DNA. Counted in this sample were about 28,000 clones; almost 90% of them appeared once. The ten largest account for approximately 1.3% of the sample.

The record originates from a study of multiple sclerosis patients with progressive multifocal leukoencephalopathy (dated by TCRdb to between 2018 and 2020). Regarding the complete study: Peripheral T and B cells were examined in MS patients who went on to develop PML (4 under natalizumab, 1 after alemtuzumab) as well as in treated patients who did not. The study was designed to detect JC virus-specific or public T-cell expansions arising at the time of PML onset. Longitudinal follow-up was performed in two natalizumab-treated patients who later developed PML, from before therapy through 6 and 12 months to PML onset. What the work shows at the level of the full study, not this receptor alone: In most PML patients, lower normalized Shannon entropy suggested less diverse TRB repertoires, while the natalizumab-treated controls had values close to 1. Because of the small, descriptive cohort, whether findings reflect JC virus infection or general immunocompromise remained unclear. Only peripheral blood was analyzed, although cerebrospinal fluid or brain lymphocytes might be more informative for natalizumab-associated PML. TRB clones with frequency above 0.5% were observed only in PML patients, but the clones expanded at PML onset were found to be already present before and during natalizumab therapy. No common TRBV or TRBJ gene usage or preferential TRBV-TRBJ pairings were detected when PML developed.

The chain is encoded by TRBV6-5 joined to TRBJ2-7; tentative D gene TRBD1, with 5 bases matching. The source of this sequence is a human donor with multiple sclerosis. This sample comprised PBMCs, obtained from a patient treated with natalizumab. The bases are TGTGCCAGCAGTTACGAGATGGGGCCAAACTACGAGCAGTACTTC. The resulting protein is CASSYEMGPNYEQYF.